The entry below describes one T cell receptor beta chain. This record belongs to a study of blood T cell repertoires in COVID-19. About the research overall: Samples taken during acute and convalescent COVID-19 were collected in the United States, Italy and Spain. The cDNA or gDNA used as material had been derived from T cells, B-cell-depleted T cells, or PBMCs.

Unmatched junction bases numbered 5, after V lost 5 bases and J lost 0 bases. Per the germline V gene, CDR1 is SGDLS and CDR2 is YYNGEE. CDR3 length: 15 amino acids. The data were produced by immunoSEQ multiplex PCR, yet TCRdb's version contains in-frame clones alone and is incomplete. The profile covers 270,000 or so clones, with over 75% appearing a single time and around 9.1% taken by the ten largest. The sequence was obtained from a human donor in a cohort sampled during active COVID-19. The chain employs TRBV9 and TRBJ2-1, with 7 nucleotides matching TRBD2. The sequencing input was peripheral blood. The CDR3 DNA sequence: TGTGCCAGCAGTCGGGGGGATAGCTCCTACAATGAGCAGTTCTTC. It is translated as CASSRGDSSYNEQFF.